This is a list of T cell receptor beta chains from one sample in a study of blood T cells in healthy people across ages. MiXCR was run by TCRdb on the 5' RACE reads, yielding one entry per CDR3 protein. The top ten hold 6.5% to 8.5% of the sample, which has 1.5 million to 2 million distinct CDR3 sequences, approximately 28% seen once. What was sequenced was blood. Receptors originate from a woman in her twenties or thirties in good health. Both conserved end residues are part of each CDR3. The D gene is left open where the match is weak. Size is omitted from some rows. Given values are once, few, many or a class for expanded clones.

j_gene,abundance,d_gene,v_gene,CDR3aa,CDR3nt
TRBJ2-3,.,.,TRBV3-1,CAGSHDNRDTQYF,TGTGCCGGCAGCCATGACAATAGAGACACGCAGTATTTT
TRBJ2-7,.,TRBD2,TRBV6-1,CASKGASGGFANEQYF,TGTGCCAGCAAGGGAGCTAGCGGGGGCTTCGCCAATGAGCAGTACTTC
TRBJ1-5,.,.,TRBV19,CASSIGEYQPQHF,TGTGCCAGTAGTATAGGGGAGTATCAGCCCCAGCATTTT
TRBJ1-6,.,.,TRBV27,CASRPDRLSSPLHF,TGTGCCAGCAGACCTGACAGGCTTTCTTCACCCCTCCACTTT
TRBJ2-3,few,TRBD1,TRBV13,CASSSGTGTSQYF,TGTGCCAGCAGCTCCGGGACAGGGACGTCGCAGTATTTT
TRBJ2-1,many,.,TRBV4-3,CASSASGQPRFNEQFF,TGCGCCAGCAGCGCAAGCGGGCAACCTCGATTCAATGAGCAGTTCTTC
TRBJ2-2,few,.,TRBV5-1,CASSSTPGVGAGELFF,TGCGCCAGCAGCTCCACCCCAGGGGTCGGGGCCGGGGAGCTGTTTTTT
TRBJ2-3,many,.,TRBV12-3/TRBV12-4,CASSLRTASTDTQYF,TGTGCCAGCAGTTTAAGAACGGCTAGCACAGATACGCAGTATTTT
TRBJ1-2,.,.,TRBV19,CASSPAGGLRYDGYTF,TGTGCCAGTAGTCCAGCTGGGGGCCTCCGTTACGATGGCTACACCTTC
TRBJ2-4,many,.,TRBV29-1,CSVGGTAKNIQYF,TGCAGCGTTGGAGGGACAGCCAAAAACATTCAGTACTTC
TRBJ2-6,few,.,TRBV30,CAGPSRGANVLTF,TGTGCCGGACCCTCGAGAGGGGCCAACGTCCTGACTTTC
TRBJ2-3,few,TRBD2,TRBV20-1,CSASRAGRDTQYF,TGCAGTGCTTCGAGAGCGGGGCGGGATACGCAGTATTTT
TRBJ2-7,.,TRBD2,TRBV7-9,CAITTGGAHEQYF,TGTGCCATAACAACGGGAGGGGCCCACGAGCAGTACTTC
TRBJ2-7,many,TRBD1,TRBV29-1,CSVEGGRTGTSYEQYF,TGCAGCGTTGAAGGGGGCCGGACAGGGACTTCTTACGAGCAGTACTTC
TRBJ2-3,.,.,TRBV4-2,CASSQEGLAPDTQYF,TGTGCCAGCAGCCAGGAAGGGCTAGCGCCAGATACGCAGTATTTT
TRBJ2-7,once,.,TRBV7-9,CASSLVQGSRYEQYF,TGTGCCAGCAGCTTAGTTCAAGGCTCCCGCTACGAGCAGTACTTC
TRBJ1-3,.,.,TRBV20-1,CSALSNTPGNTIYF,TGCAGTGCTTTGTCCAATACCCCTGGAAACACCATATATTTT
TRBJ1-5,.,.,TRBV6-6,CASGYNQPQHF,TGTGCCAGCGGCTACAATCAGCCCCAGCATTTT
TRBJ1-1,few,.,TRBV12-3/TRBV12-4,CASSRRDGNWNTEAFF,TGTGCCAGCAGTCGCCGGGACGGGAACTGGAACACTGAAGCTTTCTTT
TRBJ1-5,once,TRBD1,TRBV7-2,CASSFAGGRNSNQPQHF,TGTGCCAGCAGCTTTGCAGGGGGCCGGAATAGCAATCAGCCCCAGCATTTT
TRBJ2-3,.,TRBD2,TRBV4-3,CASSGGSGGLGTDTQYF,TGCGCCAGCAGTGGTGGAAGCGGGGGATTGGGCACAGATACGCAGTATTTT
TRBJ1-4,.,.,TRBV7-2,CASSLVRVAANEKLFF,TGTGCCAGCAGCTTAGTCAGGGTTGCGGCAAATGAAAAACTGTTTTTT
TRBJ2-5,.,TRBD2,TRBV20-1,CSAGGAGETQYF,TGCAGTGCCGGGGGGGCCGGAGAGACCCAGTACTTC
TRBJ2-1,.,.,TRBV10-3,CAISDAGDYNEQFF,TGTGCCATCAGTGACGCCGGGGACTACAATGAGCAGTTCTTC
TRBJ2-7,.,.,TRBV6-5,CANSRGSFYEQYF,TGTGCCAACAGTCGAGGGAGTTTTTACGAGCAGTACTTC
TRBJ2-1,few,.,TRBV9,CASSVDLLSEQFF,TGTGCCAGCAGCGTAGACTTGTTGAGTGAGCAGTTCTTC
TRBJ2-1,.,.,TRBV5-1,CASSLAGGSTSYNEQFF,TGCGCCAGCAGCTTGGCCGGGGGCTCCACATCCTACAATGAGCAGTTCTTC
TRBJ1-4,.,.,TRBV27,CASMSATTNEKLFF,TGTGCCAGCATGTCCGCGACAACTAATGAAAAACTGTTTTTT
TRBJ2-1,.,TRBD2,TRBV9,CASSATSGPNEQFF,TGTGCCAGCAGCGCGACTAGCGGCCCCAATGAGCAGTTCTTC
TRBJ1-2,many,.,TRBV7-9,CASSSTEVYGYTF,TGTGCCAGCAGCTCCACAGAGGTCTATGGCTACACCTTC
TRBJ2-1,.,.,TRBV11-2,CASSLAQSYNEQFF,TGTGCCAGCAGCTTAGCTCAGAGCTACAATGAGCAGTTCTTC
TRBJ1-2,.,TRBD1,TRBV4-1,CASSLVPGQPRPYGYTF,TGCGCCAGCAGCCTCGTCCCGGGACAGCCCAGGCCCTATGGCTACACCTTC
TRBJ1-1,.,.,TRBV14,CAGSQGLNTEAFF,TGTGCCGGCAGCCAGGGTCTGAACACTGAAGCTTTCTTT
TRBJ2-1,.,TRBD1,TRBV28,CASEDRGRDEQFF,TGTGCCAGCGAAGACAGGGGGCGCGATGAGCAGTTCTTC
TRBJ2-3,.,.,TRBV12-3/TRBV12-4,CASSGPVTTDTEYF,TGTGCCAGCAGTGGGCCAGTGACGACAGATACGGAGTATTTT
TRBJ2-4,.,TRBD1,TRBV25-1,CASRSSGTGVFEPGEQYF,TGTGCCAGCAGGTCCTCGGGGACAGGGGTTTTCGAACCAGGGGAGCAGTACTTC
TRBJ1-1,few,.,TRBV29-1,CSVVSGSELAFF,TGCAGCGTTGTCTCAGGATCGGAGTTAGCTTTCTTT
TRBJ2-6,.,.,TRBV7-9,CASSLGMSSGANVLTF,TGTGCCAGCAGCTTAGGTATGAGCTCTGGGGCCAACGTCCTGACTTTC
TRBJ2-2,.,.,TRBV7-6,CASSSEFSNTGELFF,TGTGCCAGCAGCTCAGAGTTTTCGAACACCGGGGAGCTGTTTTTT
TRBJ2-3,.,.,TRBV7-2,CASSYKAGSSTDTQYF,TGTGCCAGCAGTTACAAGGCGGGATCGAGCACAGATACGCAGTATTTT
TRBJ2-7,.,TRBD2,TRBV20-1,CSASVGEGLLEQYF,TGCAGTGCTAGTGTGGGGGAGGGCCTCCTCGAGCAGTACTTC
TRBJ2-5,many,TRBD2,TRBV29-1,CSVRRVPGGSGGRQLQETQYF,TGCAGCGTTCGGAGAGTGCCCGGTGGTAGCGGGGGCCGACAACTCCAAGAGACCCAGTACTTC
TRBJ1-1,many,TRBD1,TRBV7-2,CASSLTGQPKAFF,TGTGCCAGCAGCCTAACGGGACAGCCAAAAGCTTTCTTT
TRBJ2-1,.,TRBD2,TRBV20-1,CSAIGDYTEQFF,TGCAGTGCTATAGGGGACTACACTGAGCAGTTCTTC
TRBJ1-2,.,.,TRBV9,CASSVDPGESYGYTF,TGTGCCAGCAGCGTGGATCCAGGGGAATCTTATGGCTACACCTTC
TRBJ2-2,.,.,TRBV20-1,CSAASGSRNTGELFF,TGCAGTGCTGCCTCTGGGTCGAGGAACACCGGGGAGCTGTTTTTT
TRBJ2-7,few,.,TRBV5-1,CASSRVPSYEQYF,TGCGCCAGCAGTCGGGTCCCTTCGTACGAGCAGTACTTC
TRBJ2-2,.,TRBD2,TRBV9,CASSVATSANTGELFF,TGTGCCAGCAGCGTGGCGACTAGCGCGAACACCGGGGAGCTGTTTTTT
TRBJ2-7,.,.,TRBV9,CASSVGFSGSGSYEQYF,TGTGCCAGCAGCGTAGGCTTTTCGGGGAGCGGTTCCTACGAGCAGTACTTC